A single sample is the source of the 7 T cell receptor beta chains below, sequenced in a study of T cells expressing NK-cell markers. TCRdb reworked the 5' RACE reads into one entry per CDR3 protein, no DNA. The listing contains roughly 280,000 distinct CDR3 sequences. The specimen was blood T cells: a sorted CD56 or NKG2C T cell subset, CD4+ or CD8+ T cells, or bulk PBMC T cells (not recorded which). These receptors originate from a man between 18 and 29 years old in good health.

The chain employs TRBV7-2 and TRBJ2-7. Germline CDR1 is SGHTA and CDR2 is FQGNSA. The CDR3 runs to 13 residues. The CDR3 sequence is CASSAYPVGEQYF.

This rearrangement joins TRBV29-1 to TRBJ2-7; the TRBD1 assignment by TCRdb is unverifiable without DNA. The CDR3 runs 13 residues. From germline, CDR1 is SQVTM and CDR2 ANQGSEA. CDR3 region: CSVEKTGRHEQYF.

This chain's CDR3 is CATSDNRGEWANQPQHF. V is TRBV24-1 and J is TRBJ1-5; the D call of TRBD1 rests on TCRdb alone, since no DNA is present to check it. Germline CDR1 and CDR2: KGHDR and SFDVKD. The CDR3 covers 17 residues.

The V call is TRBV5-1, the J call TRBJ1-4. The CDR3 consists of 15 residues. In germline, CDR1 is SGHRS, CDR2 YFSETQ. CDR3 residues: CASSLARQLNEKLFF.

This sequence joins TRBV20-1 and TRBJ2-7. Germline V gene lookup returns CDR1 DFQATT and CDR2 SNEGSKA (reference sequence). The CDR3 runs 11 residues. The CDR3 reads CSARDSNEQYF.

The gene calls are TRBV3-1 and TRBJ2-3. CDR3 length: 16 residues. Germline V gene data show CDR1 as LGHDT and CDR2 as YNNKEL (reference sequence). CDR3 protein: CASSQSIDFPTDTQYF.

This chain joins TRBV10-1 and TRBJ2-3; TCRdb designates TRBD2, a call that cannot be tested without DNA. This CDR3 comprises 19 residues. CDR1 and CDR2 from the germline V gene are WNHNN and SYGVQD (reference sequence). The CDR3 is CASSESRLVAGASTDTQYF.